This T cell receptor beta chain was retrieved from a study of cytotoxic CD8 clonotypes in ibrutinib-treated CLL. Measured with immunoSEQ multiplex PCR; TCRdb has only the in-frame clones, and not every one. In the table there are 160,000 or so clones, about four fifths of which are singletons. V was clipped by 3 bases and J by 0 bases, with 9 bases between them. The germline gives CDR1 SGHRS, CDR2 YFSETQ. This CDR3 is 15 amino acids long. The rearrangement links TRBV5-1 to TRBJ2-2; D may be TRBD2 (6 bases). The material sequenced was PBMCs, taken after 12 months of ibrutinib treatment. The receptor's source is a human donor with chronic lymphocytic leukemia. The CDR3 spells CASSSGVTNTGELFF. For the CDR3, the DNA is TGCGCCAGCAGCTCGGGGGTTACGAACACCGGGGAGCTGTTTTTT.